This T cell receptor (beta chain) came from a study of OX40 agonist ivuxolimab in advanced cancers. The study in broad terms: Ivuxolimab, which targeted the costimulatory receptor OX40 (CD134), was an agonistic, fully human IgG2 monoclonal antibody. Intravenous ivuxolimab was administered to patients every 2 weeks at six dose levels: 0.01, 0.1, 0.3, 1.5, 3 and 10 mg/kg. Among the roughly 50 dose-escalation patients, about 20 had hepatocellular carcinoma, about 15 melanoma, 9 renal cell carcinoma and 9 head and neck cancer. A male proportion of around 81% and a mean age of around 60 years, ranging from about 20 to 80, were recorded for the dose-escalation cohort. Patients were allowed to have had prior anti-PD-1, anti-PD-L1 or anti-CTLA-4 therapy, and roughly 40% of the dose-escalation patients had been treated with checkpoint inhibitors. Partial responses were achieved by three dose-escalation patients, of whom one had hepatocellular carcinoma and two had cutaneous melanoma. Peripheral TCRbeta sequencing was intended to test whether TCR sequence diversity was altered and clonal T-cell expansion was caused by ivuxolimab. The paper reports the monotherapy dose-escalation portion (N of about 56 patients) of the phase I ivuxolimab trial.

Results and caveats for the whole study, not just this receptor: Partial responders in the 0.1-3.0 mg/kg groups had among the lowest normalized peripheral clonal expansion, especially among CD8+ T cells. Which antigens the clonally expanded peripheral T cells were specific for was not determined. After ivuxolimab, CD8+ T cells had more expanded clones than CD4+ T cells on average. Clonal expansion of both CD4+ and CD8+ blood T cells was observed from baseline to week 6 at doses 0.1 to 3.0 mg/kg. Low levels of normalized T-cell clonal expansion were also seen in some patients who did not respond.

The germline V gene (reference sequence) sets CDR1 to LNHNV and CDR2 to YYDKDF. V lost 0 bases and J lost 4 bases; the stretch between them is 12 bases long. The CDR3, cysteine through phenylalanine, is 15 amino acids long. The only DNA kept is the CDR3, 45 bases in frame from the first base. Details on this clone: Its antigen is still unknown. No base qualities exist here, and no much larger clone lies one base off it.

Genomic DNA was extracted from sorted cells for sequencing of the TCRbeta CDR3 region. The immunoSEQ Assay was used for sequencing of TCRbeta CDR3 regions. The table comes from immuneACCESS by way of TCRdb, which keeps in-frame sequences with V and J called. Part of the clones is missing from these tables; in studies checked, under half for an unresolved V gene and the rest for unknown reasons. Counted in this sample were tens of thousands of clones; 80% of them appeared once. The ten top clones hold 4% to 5% of the sample. Patients with autoimmune disease history or receiving systemic immunosuppression were excluded from the trial. Peripheral blood for TCR sequencing was collected from all dose cohorts at baseline, on cycle 4 day 1, and on cycle 7 day 1. The samples were taken from a phase I, first-in-human, multicenter, open-label dose-escalation trial of ivuxolimab. Adults with locally advanced or metastatic melanoma, renal cell, hepatocellular, or head and neck squamous cell carcinoma were enrolled in the trial. Before TCR sequencing, CD4+ T cells and CD8+ T cells were sorted from peripheral blood as separate populations.

The sequences come from CD4+ or CD8+ T cells sorted from blood, collected in a trial of the OX40 agonist ivuxolimab. This TCR was recovered from an adult with an advanced solid tumor such as melanoma, head and neck, liver or kidney cancer. The sequence joins TRBV15 to TRBJ2-5, with TRBD1 perhaps the D gene, on 5 matching bases. The CDR3 reads CATSRDQGRRETQYF. The DNA reads as follows: TGTGCCACCAGCAGAGATCAGGGCCGACGAGAGACCCAGTACTTC.